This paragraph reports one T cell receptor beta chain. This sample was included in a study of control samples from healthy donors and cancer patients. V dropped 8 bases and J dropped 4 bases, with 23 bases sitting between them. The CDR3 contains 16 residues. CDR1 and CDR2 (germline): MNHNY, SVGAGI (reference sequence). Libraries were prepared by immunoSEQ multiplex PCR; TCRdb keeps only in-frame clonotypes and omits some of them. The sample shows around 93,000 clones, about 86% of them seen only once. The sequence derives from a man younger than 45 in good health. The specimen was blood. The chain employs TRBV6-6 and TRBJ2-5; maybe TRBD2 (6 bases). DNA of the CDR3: TGTGCCAGCCGCCCGGATTATGGGAGGAATGGAGAGACCCAGTACTTC. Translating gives CASRPDYGRNGETQYF.